The clone carrying this T cell receptor beta chain was counted only a few times. Its target is not known. The sample originates from a study of post-analysis software for immune sequencing data. Study results and limitations: TRBV segments more frequent in patients than in controls numbered several and included TRBV5-6, TRBV5-1 and TRBV20-1.

TCR beta cDNA libraries included unique molecular identifiers. One entry per CDR3 protein, called by TCRdb with MiXCR from the PCR reads. The data show 750,000 to 900,000 distinct CDR3 sequences, around 42% seen once. This CDR3 spans 15 amino acids. CDR1 and CDR2 from the germline V gene are GTSNPN and SVGIG (reference sequence). The V and J ends lost 2 bases and 0 bases respectively, with 13 bases between them. The TCR was taken from a girl between 10 and 17 years old with multiple sclerosis. The chain is built from TRBV30 and TRBJ1-2, with unresolved D. The sequenced sample was blood. DNA of the CDR3: TGTGCCTGGAGTTCGACTTACCCCACTAACTATGGCTACACCTTC. Residues: CAWSSTYPTNYGYTF. Using reference TRBV30 and TRBJ1-2 for the parts outside the CDR3, the full variable domain is SQTIHQWPATLVQPVGSPLSLECTVEGTSNPNLYWYRQAAGRGLQLLFYSVGIGQISSEVPQNLSASRPQDRQFILSSKKLLLSDSGFYLCAWSSTYPTNYGYTFGSGTRLTVV.